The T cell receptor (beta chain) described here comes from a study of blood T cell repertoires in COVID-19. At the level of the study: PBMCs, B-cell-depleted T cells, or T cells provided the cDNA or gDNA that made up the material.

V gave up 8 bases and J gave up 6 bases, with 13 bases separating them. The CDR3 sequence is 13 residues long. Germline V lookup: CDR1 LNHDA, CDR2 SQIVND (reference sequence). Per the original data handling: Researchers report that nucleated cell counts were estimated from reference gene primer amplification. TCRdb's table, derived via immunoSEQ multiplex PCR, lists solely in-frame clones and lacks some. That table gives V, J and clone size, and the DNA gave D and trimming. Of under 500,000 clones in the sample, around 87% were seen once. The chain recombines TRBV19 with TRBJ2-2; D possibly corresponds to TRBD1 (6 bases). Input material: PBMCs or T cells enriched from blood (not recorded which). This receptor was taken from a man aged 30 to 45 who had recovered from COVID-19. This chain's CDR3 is CASQLQGPGELFF. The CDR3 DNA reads TGTGCCAGTCAACTACAGGGCCCCGGGGAGCTGTTTTTT.